This TCR beta chain derives from a study of CD8+ T cells in alopecia areata. Background on the study: Tofacitinib ran for 6 to 18 months before 6 months off drug. Study conclusions and caveats: In scalp and blood during tofacitinib, many expanded lesional clones persisted.

As the sequencing template, cDNA was produced by extracting RNA and reverse transcribing it. Sequenced by immunoSEQ multiplex PCR; TCRdb stores in-frame clones only, minus some. Here the sample spans about 180,000 clones, around half being singletons. Concerning this clone: Its antigen is currently unknown.

Treatment in this sample: oral pan-JAK inhibitor, 5-10 mg twice daily. Researchers took lesional scalp punch biopsies and peripheral blood from people who were alopecia areata patients. Germline lookup yields CDR1 GTSNPN and CDR2 SVGIG (reference sequence). The CDR3 contains 13 residues. V gave up 4 bases and J gave up 5 bases; unmatched junction bases: 3. This sequence joins TRBV30 and TRBJ2-3; 10 bases align to TRBD2. Sequences were derived from CD8+ T cells sorted from blood, sampled at week 24, from a patient treated with tofacitinib. The TCR comes from a human donor with alopecia areata. In nucleotides, the CDR3 is TGTGCCTGGACTAGCGGGGGAGTAGATACGCAGTATTTT. It yields the protein CAWTSGGVDTQYF.